This T cell receptor (beta chain) was retrieved from a study of human T cells and chemical hapten exposure. The germline CDR1 and CDR2 sequences are LNHNV and YYDKDF (reference sequence). V was clipped by 0 bases and J by 6 bases, with 9 bases between them. CDR3 length: 13 residues. Findings of the study overall: TCRs exceeding 1 in 1000 frequency stayed unchanged with DPC sensitization.

Described time point: patch test 2, 6 weeks after DPC sensitization. This sample's treatment: therapeutic diphenylcyclopropenone sensitization with weekly scalp DPC. In its sample, this clonotype was seen a few times. Its antigen is as yet unknown. TCRdb processed the RACE reads anew with MiXCR; each CDR3 protein has one entry. This table has around 67,000 distinct CDR3 sequences, approximately 9% appearing once. This chain links TRBV15 with TRBJ2-7; D is unclear. This TCR derives from a woman aged 50 to 65 with alopecia areata. Some clones in this sample may be carry-over from other donors' samples. This specimen was whole blood, taken in connection with sensitization to the hapten diphenylcyclopropenone (DPC). The CDR3, as DNA: TGTGCCACCAGCAGAGATCCGGGTGGCGAGCAGTACTTC. Its protein product is CATSRDPGGEQYF.